Reported below is one T cell receptor (beta chain). Generated by immunoSEQ multiplex PCR, the TCRdb table keeps only in-frame clones and is missing some. The sample has about 36,000 clones; 95% are singletons. Described time point: recipient sample about 28 days before transplant, after cytoreduction. Samples: about 28 days before transplant, then days 30, 100 and 180 after. The sample is drawn from a study of T cell clonotyping in hematopoietic cell transplantation. The CDR3 is 13 residues long. The germline CDR1 and CDR2 sequences are SGHNT and YYREEE (reference sequence). The germline V and J ends were trimmed by 4 bases and 3 bases, with 10 bases remaining between them.

Sequenced here: peripheral blood mononuclear cells, sampled before stem cell transplant. The genes are TRBV5-4 and TRBJ2-5; no clear D gene. The receptor's source is a man in his forties with chronic myeloid leukemia. Some clones in this sample may be carry-over from other donors' samples. The CDR3 DNA follows: TGTGCCAGCAGCAACCCCAGTAAAGAGACCCAGTACTTC. Protein product: CASSNPSKETQYF.